The 26 T cell receptor beta chains below come from one sample, sequenced in a study of T-cell reconstitution after alpha-beta-depleted transplantation in children. Unique molecular identifiers were built into the TCRbeta library. TCRdb re-derived calls from the PCR reads in MiXCR, one entry per CDR3 protein. The repertoire holds 420,000 or so distinct CDR3 sequences, with approximately 10% as singletons. The source was PBMCs from the stem cell graft donor, collected from the stem cell graft. Receptors were obtained from a human donor who donated a stem cell graft to a child with acute myeloid leukemia.

This clonotype has only a few counts. The rearrangement links TRBV20-1 to TRBJ1-4; no definite D call. Germline-derived CDR1 and CDR2 are DFQATT and SNEGSKA (reference sequence). This CDR3 region has 11 residues. V gave up 6 bases and J gave up 4 bases, with 6 bases separating them. CDR3 in DNA: TGCAGTGCCCCCCGTAATGAAAAACTGTTTTTT. Protein sequence: CSAPRNEKLFF.

This clonotype was seen only a few times. The genes are TRBV20-1 and TRBJ2-1; perhaps TRBD1 as D (6 bases). CDR1 and CDR2 (germline): DFQATT, SNEGSKA (reference sequence). The CDR3 consists of 13 residues. The V and J ends lost 3 bases and 8 bases respectively, with 14 bases between them. The CDR3 DNA follows: TGCAGTGCTAGGGGCAGGGGTAGGGATGAGCAGTTCTTC. Its protein product is CSARGRGRDEQFF.

This chain links TRBV11-1 with TRBJ2-1; D may match TRBD1 or TRBD2 (5 bases each). Germline CDR1 is SGHAT and CDR2 is FQDESV (reference sequence). The V end lost 5 bases, the J end lost 0 bases, and 26 bases lay between the germline ends. The CDR3 is 20 residues long. The CDR3 reads CASSGSRRGPKSGSYNEQFF. DNA of the CDR3: TGTGCCAGCAGCGGTTCTAGAAGGGGACCCAAAAGCGGCTCCTACAATGAGCAGTTCTTC.

Ten or more counts support this clonotype. The chain employs TRBV15 and TRBJ2-3; possibly TRBD2 for D (6 bases). This CDR3 has 12 residues. Germline CDR1 and CDR2: LNHNV and YYDKDF (reference sequence). V lost 5 bases, J lost 3 bases, and 6 bases lay in between. The CDR3 sequence: CATSGGTDTQYF. DNA for the CDR3: TGTGCCACCAGCGGAGGGACAGATACGCAGTATTTT.

This sequence joins TRBV25-1 and TRBJ1-5; D is possibly TRBD1 (5 bases). The V end was cut by 6 bases, the J end by 3 bases, with 9 bases between. This CDR3 has 13 amino acids. The germline V gene has CDR1 MGHDK and CDR2 SYGVNS. The CDR3: CASRVGDNQPQHF. The CDR3 coding sequence is TGTGCCAGCAGGGTAGGGGACAATCAGCCCCAGCATTTT.

The table lists this clonotype with many counts. The V gene is TRBV9, the J gene TRBJ2-2; TRBD1 matches 8 bases. The V gene's germline CDR1 is SGDLS and CDR2 YYNGEE. The CDR3 is made up of 15 amino acids. V was pared by 4 bases and J by 5 bases, with 7 bases of the junction left unmatched. The CDR3, as DNA: TGTGCCAGCAGCTCGACAGGGGCCTTTACCGGGGAGCTGTTTTTT. Its translation: CASSSTGAFTGELFF.

This clonotype was found many times. The V gene is TRBV20-1, the J gene TRBJ1-6; no reliable D call. V lost 0 bases to trimming and J lost 9 bases, with 6 bases between them. The CDR3 spans 12 residues. Germline V gene sequence: CDR1 DFQATT, CDR2 SNEGSKA (reference sequence). CDR3 region: CSARDLGSPLHF. The CDR3 DNA follows: TGCAGTGCTAGAGATCTTGGTTCACCCCTCCACTTT.

J is TRBJ2-6 and V is TRBV12-3 or TRBV12-4; TRBD1 matches at 8 bases. The V and J ends lost 5 bases and 4 bases, in that order; junction bases with no gene match: 4. The CDR3 totals 15 residues. Written as DNA, the CDR3 is TGTGCCAGCAGTCGGACAGGGTCCGGGGCCAACGTCCTGACTTTC. This sequence encodes CASSRTGSGANVLTF.

This clonotype appeared many times. CDR3 sequence reads: CASSLGLTRTGELFF. The CDR3 DNA is TGCGCCAGCAGCTTGGGACTAACCCGAACCGGGGAGCTGTTTTTT. This chain joins TRBV5-1 and TRBJ2-2; possible D gene TRBD2, 5 bases. Germline assignment: CDR1 SGHRS and CDR2 YFSETQ. This CDR3 spans 15 amino acids. Trimming took 0 bases from V and 5 from J, leaving 11 bases between them. Full variable domain (remainder filled in from reference TRBV5-1 and TRBJ2-2): KAGVTQTPRYLIKTRGQQVTLSCSPISGHRSVSWYQQTPGQGLQFLFEYFSETQRNKGNFPGRFSGRQFSNSRSEMNVSTLELGDSALYLCASSLGLTRTGELFFGEGSRLTVL.

This clonotype was seen repeatedly, ten times or more. The chain employs TRBV7-8 and TRBJ1-1; 8 bases align to TRBD1. The CDR3 is 14 residues long. Germline CDR1 reads SGHVS; CDR2 reads FQNEAQ. The trim removed 1 base at V and 4 bases at J, leaving 2 bases unmatched. The CDR3 spells CASSLEDRATEAFF. The CDR3 nucleotides are TGTGCCAGCAGCTTAGAGGACAGGGCCACTGAAGCTTTCTTT.

This clonotype was observed a handful of times. The chain recombines TRBV5-4 with TRBJ2-1; 7 bases are a match to TRBD2. The CDR3 contains 13 residues. Germline V CDR1 and CDR2: SGHNT, YYREEE (reference sequence). V lost 4 bases to trimming and J lost 5 bases; unmatched junction nucleotides: 3. The CDR3 bases are TGTGCCAGCAGCCACACTAGCGACAATGAGCAGTTCTTC. This translates into CASSHTSDNEQFF.

The gene calls are TRBV10-3 and TRBJ2-6; D may correspond to TRBD1 or TRBD2 (5 bases each). Germline assignment: CDR1 ENHRY and CDR2 SYGVKD. This CDR3 contains 16 residues. V was cut by 0 bases and J by 4 bases, with 10 bases left in between. The CDR3 reads CAISESWGRGANVLTF. The CDR3 nucleotides read TGTGCCATCAGTGAGTCCTGGGGGAGAGGGGCCAACGTCCTGACTTTC.

This clonotype was seen more than once but under ten times. The chain couples TRBV24-1 to TRBJ1-2; 8 bases fit TRBD1. The CDR3 consists of 11 residues. Germline trimming cut 12 bases from V and 8 bases from J; bases unmatched to any gene: 7. Germline loops: CDR1 KGHDR, CDR2 SFDVKD. CDR3 loop: CAPLDREGYTF. CDR3 DNA: TGTGCCCCCCTGGACAGGGAGGGCTACACCTTC.

Only a few counts were recorded for this clonotype. The chain uses TRBV9 and TRBJ2-5; D may be TRBD1 (6 bases). The CDR3 is made up of 13 amino acids. Trimming left V 3 bases short and J 7 bases short, with 13 bases between. Per germline, CDR1 SGDLS and CDR2 YYNGEE. For the CDR3, the DNA is TGTGCCAGCAGCGCAGGGGCTCGGGCGACCCAGTACTTC. The encoded protein is CASSAGARATQYF. The entire variable domain, with the rest obtained from reference TRBV9 and TRBJ2-5, is as follows: DSGVTQTPKHLITATGQRVTLRCSPRSGDLSVYWYQQSLDQGLQFLIQYYNGEERAKGNILERFSAQQFPDLHSELNLSSLELGDSALYFCASSAGARATQYFGPGTRLLVL.

This clonotype was seen a few times. The rearrangement links TRBV14 to TRBJ2-1; 8 bases fit TRBD2. The CDR3 is 16 residues long. V dropped 1 base and J dropped 4; count of bases not matched to a gene: 6. Germline V lookup: CDR1 SGHDN, CDR2 FVKESK. The CDR3 is CASSQVAGNPYNEQFF. As DNA, the CDR3 is TGTGCCAGCAGCCAAGTAGCGGGAAACCCATACAATGAGCAGTTCTTC. The whole variable domain, filled in from reference TRBV14 and TRBJ2-1, reads EAGVTQFPSHSVIEKGQTVTLRCDPISGHDNLYWYRRVMGKEIKFLLHFVKESKQDESGMPNNRFLAERTGGTYSTLKVQPAELEDSGVYFCASSQVAGNPYNEQFFGPGTRLTVL.

The V call is TRBV12-3 or TRBV12-4, the J call TRBJ1-2; TRBD1 aligns across 7 bases. V lost 3 bases to trimming and J lost 2 bases; unmatched junction nucleotides: 9. This CDR3 has 16 residues. In DNA, the CDR3 is TGTGCCAGCAGTTTTCCGGGCAGGGGGGAAAACTATGGCTACACCTTC. As protein: CASSFPGRGENYGYTF.

This clonotype was detected a few times. This chain joins TRBV24-1 and TRBJ2-2; 8 nucleotides align to TRBD2. The V segment lost 5 bases and the J segment 1 base; nucleotides outside the gene matches: 5. Germline V lookup: CDR1 KGHDR, CDR2 SFDVKD. The CDR3 sequence is 16 residues long. This chain's CDR3 is CATSAPGLVNTGELFF. DNA for the CDR3: TGTGCCACCAGTGCCCCGGGACTAGTGAACACCGGGGAGCTGTTTTTT.

This chain connects TRBV20-1 to TRBJ2-5; TRBD2 matches at 9 bases. CDR3 length: 19 amino acids. Germline CDR1 is DFQATT and CDR2 is SNEGSKA (reference sequence). V lost 6 bases, J lost 1 base, and 21 bases stayed unmatched. DNA for the CDR3: TGCAGTGCCGTACAACTTCCGGCTAGCGGGACGAACTTCCAAGAGACCCAGTACTTC. The encoded protein is CSAVQLPASGTNFQETQYF.

This clonotype was recorded at least ten times. The CDR3 DNA reads TGTGCCAGCAGCCCCCCTGAGACAGGTAGTAGCACAGATACGCAGTATTTT. It yields the protein CASSPPETGSSTDTQYF. This chain joins TRBV21-1 and TRBJ2-3; TRBD1 is the table's D call and was not checked against the DNA. TRBV21-1 is labeled a pseudogene. The CDR3 extends over 17 amino acids.

The J gene is TRBJ2-5, the V gene TRBV5-1; TRBD2 matches at 8 bases. CDR1 is SGHRS and CDR2 is YFSETQ in the germline V gene. The J segment lost 4 bases and the V segment lost 4 bases, leaving 6 bases of the junction unmatched. This CDR3 is 14 amino acids long. The CDR3 region has the DNA TGCGCCAGCAGCCCAGCGGGAGCGGGAGAGACCCAGTACTTC. It yields the protein CASSPAGAGETQYF.

This clonotype was seen only a few times. CDR3 bases: TGCAGCACACAACCCCTGTGGGGACAGGGAGACGATGGCTACACCTTC. This translates into CSTQPLWGQGDDGYTF. The V call is TRBV29-1, the J call TRBJ1-2; 9 positions match TRBD1. CDR3 length: 16 residues. CDR1 and CDR2 (germline): SQVTM, ANQGSEA. The J segment lost 6 bases and the V segment lost 8 bases, leaving 19 bases of the junction unmatched.

The sample holds a few counts of this clonotype. The V call is TRBV20-1, the J call TRBJ1-1; D may be TRBD1 (6 bases). Trimming took off 6 bases at V and 1 base at J, with 15 bases between the two ends. Per the germline V gene, CDR1 is DFQATT and CDR2 is SNEGSKA (reference sequence). CDR3 length equals 14 residues. The DNA of the CDR3 is TGCAGTGCCCTGCCGGGGACAAGGAACACTGAAGCTTTCTTT. This translates into CSALPGTRNTEAFF.

This clonotype has a handful of counts. In nucleotides, the CDR3 is TGTGCCATCAGAGGTAGCGGGAGTAACGGGGAGCTGTTTTTT. Translated, it gives CAIRGSGSNGELFF. The chain carries TRBV10-3 and TRBJ2-2; the match to TRBD2 covers 9 bases. CDR3 length: 14 residues. J was trimmed by 7 bases and V by 6 bases; bases with no gene match: 6. The V gene's germline CDR1 is ENHRY and CDR2 SYGVKD.

This clonotype was detected many times. The chain recombines TRBV7-9 with TRBJ2-1; no clear D. Germline V CDR1 and CDR2: SEHNR, FQNEAQ (reference sequence). This CDR3 has 15 amino acids. Trimming shortened V by 4 bases and J by 8 bases, and 18 bases separated the two germline ends. CDR3 DNA: TGTGCCAGCAGCTCCTTCAGTAGATATGGCTATGAGCAGTTCTTC. Translation gives CASSSFSRYGYEQFF.

In its sample, this clonotype was seen a few times. J is TRBJ1-1 and V is TRBV29-1; D gene uncertain. This CDR3 contains 13 residues. CDR1 is SQVTM and CDR2 is ANQGSEA in the germline V gene. The V end was cut by 4 bases, the J end by 5 bases, with 14 bases between. CDR3 sequence: CSVVVGEITEAFF. The CDR3 region has the DNA TGCAGCGTTGTCGTCGGGGAAATTACTGAAGCTTTCTTT. The full variable domain, with the rest looked up from reference TRBV29-1 and TRBJ1-1, is SAVISQKPSRDICQRGTSLTIQCQVDSQVTMMFWYRQQPGQSLTLIATANQGSEATYESGFVIDKFPISRPNLTFSTLTVSNMSPEDSSIYLCSVVVGEITEAFFGQGTRLTVV.

J is TRBJ2-3 and V is TRBV5-1, with D unresolved. Trimming left V 2 bases short and J 3 bases short, with 19 bases between. Germline-derived CDR1 and CDR2 are SGHRS and YFSETQ. The CDR3 is made up of 17 amino acids. The CDR3 here is CASSFSERTPWTDTQYF. CDR3 nucleotides: TGCGCCAGCAGCTTCTCCGAACGCACTCCTTGGACAGATACGCAGTATTTT.